The entry below gives a single T cell receptor (beta chain) sequence along with its context. The data originate from a study of blood T cells in healthy people across ages. Across the whole study: About one barcoded TCR beta cDNA was captured per two T cells.

This CDR3 has 11 residues. The germline V gene encodes CDR1 DFQATT and CDR2 SNEGSKA (reference sequence). V lost 6 bases, J lost 7 bases, and 11 bases lay in between. The authors drew ten milliliters of peripheral blood from each donor. Together with a sample-barcoded 5' primer, a J-beta primer mix was included in a second PCR lasting roughly 6 to 12 cycles. TCRdb recomputed calls from the 5' RACE reads with MiXCR, one row per CDR3 protein. Of about a million distinct CDR3 sequences listed, roughly 51% are singletons. Sequenced: blood. The V call is TRBV20-1, the J call TRBJ2-3; D gene unclear. This sequence was found in a woman aged 60-75 years in good health. As DNA, the CDR3 is TGCAGTGCCATGGACCCGAATACGCAGTATTTT. It specifies CSAMDPNTQYF.